Presented here are 23 T cell receptor beta chains from one specimen sequenced in a study of blood T cell repertoires in COVID-19. TCRdb's copy holds only in-frame clones and misses some; the assay was immunoSEQ multiplex PCR. The sample consists of approximately 100,000 clones, 75% to 85% of them appearing once. Sequences were obtained from peripheral blood. These receptor sequences come from a man between 65 and 85 years old with acute or convalescent COVID-19.

This chain uses TRBV28 with TRBJ1-4, with a tentative D call TRBD1 (6 bases). Trimming stripped 1 base from V and 5 bases from J, with 11 bases between. In germline, CDR1 is MDHEN, CDR2 SYDVKM. The CDR3 is 15 amino acids. The CDR3 loop reads CASSLLGHENEKLFF. CDR3 DNA: TGTGCCAGCAGTTTATTGGGACACGAAAATGAAAAACTGTTTTTT.

The chain combines TRBV7-9 with TRBJ2-7; 11 nucleotides match TRBD2. Germline V lookup: CDR1 SEHNR, CDR2 FQNEAQ (reference sequence). Trimming removed 4 bases from V and 2 bases from J; junction bases left unmatched: 4. CDR3 length equals 15 residues. The CDR3 bases are TGTGCCAGCAGCTCTCATAGCGGGAGGGCCTACGAGCAGTACTTC. It encodes CASSSHSGRAYEQYF. Complete variable domain (other parts from reference TRBV7-9 and TRBJ2-7): DTGVSQNPRHKITKRGQNVTFRCDPISEHNRLYWYRQTLGQGPEFLTYFQNEAQLEKSRLLSDRFSAERPKGSFSTLEIQRTEQGDSAMYLCASSSHSGRAYEQYFGPGTRLTVT.

This chain connects TRBV30 to TRBJ2-7, with 7 bases lining up with TRBD1. V trimming: 1 base; J trimming: 6 bases; junction bases outside the gene matches: 12. This CDR3 has 15 residues. Per germline, CDR1 GTSNPN and CDR2 SVGIG (reference sequence). Written as DNA, the CDR3 is TGTGCCTGGAGTGAAGGGTCCTCCTACAGGGGCGAGCAGTACTTC. Encoded protein: CAWSEGSSYRGEQYF.

The gene calls are TRBV4-1 and TRBJ2-3; TRBD2 aligns across 9 bases. The CDR3 extends over 14 amino acids. With V trimmed by 5 bases and J by 3 bases, 3 bases remained unmatched. Germline V gene lookup returns CDR1 MGHRA and CDR2 YSYEKL. The CDR3 protein is CASSVAGVTDTQYF. The DNA of the CDR3 is TGCGCCAGCAGCGTAGCGGGAGTAACAGATACGCAGTATTTT.

V is TRBV11-1 and J is TRBJ1-2; TRBD1 might be the D (5 bases). The CDR3 spans 16 residues. CDR1 and CDR2 (germline): SGHAT, FQDESV (reference sequence). Trimming took off 4 bases at V and 8 bases at J, with 23 bases between the two ends. The DNA for the CDR3 is TGTGCCAGCAGCTCTCCTCAGGCAGGGTCCTTTAGCGGCTACACCTTC. It yields the protein CASSSPQAGSFSGYTF.

This sequence joins TRBV5-1 and TRBJ2-7; maybe TRBD1 (5 bases). The germline CDR1 and CDR2 sequences are SGHRS and YFSETQ. The V and J ends lost 1 base and 1 base respectively, with 18 bases between them. The CDR3 length is 17 residues. CDR3: CASSLRAERRGSYEQYF. DNA for the CDR3: TGCGCCAGCAGCTTGAGAGCCGAGAGAAGGGGTTCCTACGAGCAGTACTTC.

This clone was seen a few times. The CDR3 sequence: CASSTVGEATYEQYF. CDR3 bases: TGTGCCAGCAGTACCGTAGGGGAGGCTACCTACGAGCAGTACTTC. This chain uses TRBV6-2 or TRBV6-3 with TRBJ2-7; tentative D call: TRBD2 (6 bases). The CDR3 runs to 15 residues. Trimming cost V 5 bases and J 2 bases, with 16 bases left between them. Germline V gene sequence: CDR1 MNHEY, CDR2 SVGEGT.

Only one count was recorded for this clone. This chain uses TRBV11-3 with TRBJ2-7; D might be TRBD1 (5 bases). Germline V gene lookup returns CDR1 SGHNT and CDR2 YENEEA. CDR3 size: 15 residues. The V end lost 5 bases, the J end lost 6 bases, and 20 bases lay between the germline ends. The CDR3 DNA reads as TGTGCCAGCAGCGCCGTGAAGGGGTCATCTCCCGAGCAGTACTTC. Its translation: CASSAVKGSSPEQYF.

This clone has more than one count but fewer than ten. The CDR3 coding sequence is TGTGCCAGCAGTGACGGGGGATCTTACAATGAGCAGTTCTTC. Its translation: CASSDGGSYNEQFF. The V call is TRBV6-1, the J call TRBJ2-1; TRBD2 is a possible D gene (6 bases). The germline gives CDR1 MNHNS, CDR2 SASEGT. This CDR3 is built from 14 residues. Trimming pared 3 bases from V and 4 bases from J, leaving 10 bases between.

This chain joins TRBV6-6 and TRBJ1-5; 7 bases agree with TRBD1. Germline V gene sequence: CDR1 MNHNY, CDR2 SVGAGI (reference sequence). The CDR3 is 14 amino acids. Trimming at V came to 5 bases and at J to 6 bases, leaving 7 bases not matched to a gene. DNA for the CDR3: TGTGCCAGCAGTCTACAGGGGTTTAGTCAGCCCCAGCATTTT. Its translation: CASSLQGFSQPQHF.

This rearrangement joins TRBV24-1 to TRBJ1-2, with D tentatively TRBD1 (6 bases). Per the germline V gene, CDR1 is KGHDR and CDR2 is SFDVKD. The CDR3 length is 13 residues. The V and J ends lost 5 bases and 7 bases respectively, with 13 bases between them. Here the CDR3 reads CATSVGGATGYTF. Here the CDR3 DNA reads TGTGCCACCAGTGTTGGGGGCGCAACTGGCTACACCTTC.

The J gene is TRBJ2-1, the V gene TRBV6-5; no firm D call. Germline assignment: CDR1 MNHEY and CDR2 SVGAGI. The CDR3 is 12 amino acids. The V and J ends lost 4 bases and 7 bases respectively, with 8 bases between them. The CDR3 region has the DNA TGTGCCAGCAGTTTAACCAGTAATGAGCAGTTCTTC. Translation: CASSLTSNEQFF.

The CDR3 reads CASSSGTSGWNEQFF. The DNA of the CDR3 is TGTGCCAGCAGCTCAGGTACTAGCGGATGGAATGAGCAGTTCTTC. This rearrangement joins TRBV13 to TRBJ2-1, with 8 nucleotides matching TRBD2. CDR1 and CDR2 from the germline V gene are PRHDT and FYEKMQ (reference sequence). V gave up 4 bases and J gave up 7 bases; unmatched junction bases: 9. The CDR3 length is 15 residues. The full variable domain, its missing parts supplied by reference TRBV13 and TRBJ2-1, is AAGVIQSPRHLIKEKRETATLKCYPIPRHDTVYWYQQGPGQDPQFLISFYEKMQSDKGSIPDRFSAQQFSDYHSELNMSSLELGDSALYFCASSSGTSGWNEQFFGPGTRLTVL.

The chain is built from TRBV2 and TRBJ2-3; 8 bases line up with TRBD2. CDR1 and CDR2 from the germline V gene are SNHLY and FYNNEI. V gave up 4 bases and J gave up 2 bases; unmatched junction bases: 11. The CDR3 consists of 17 residues. As DNA, the CDR3 is TGTGCCAGCAGTGGGGGGATACTAGCGGATTACACAGATACGCAGTATTTT. This gives the protein CASSGGILADYTDTQYF.

The chain is built from TRBV19 and TRBJ2-2; TRBD1 matches at 10 bases. CDR1 and CDR2 from the germline V gene are LNHDA and SQIVND (reference sequence). This CDR3 has 17 residues. V trimming: 11 bases; J trimming: 2 bases; junction bases outside the gene matches: 14. The CDR3 reads CASRDRGRRDNTGELFF. In DNA form, the CDR3 reads TGTGCCTCCAGAGACAGGGGGCGGAGGGATAACACCGGGGAGCTGTTTTTT.

The rearrangement uses TRBV10-3 and TRBJ2-7, with 14 positions matching TRBD2. Germline V CDR1 and CDR2: ENHRY, SYGVKD. This CDR3 comprises 16 residues. Losses at the gene ends were 6 bases for V and 0 bases for J; bases not matched to a gene: 4. CDR3 nucleotides: TGTGCCATCAGATCCGGGACTAGCGGGAGCTCCTACGAGCAGTACTTC. Translation gives CAIRSGTSGSSYEQYF.

This chain connects TRBV7-6 to TRBJ1-1; tentatively, D is TRBD1 (6 bases). This CDR3 has 15 residues. The ends were cut back, 5 bases at V and 1 base at J, with 14 bases in the middle. Germline V gene sequence: CDR1 SGHVS, CDR2 FNYEAQ. The CDR3, as DNA: TGTGCCAGCAGCCCCCGGCCACAGGGGAACACTGAAGCTTTCTTT. Amino acids: CASSPRPQGNTEAFF.

This clone was counted only a few times. The rearrangement links TRBV18 to TRBJ1-5; 7 bases are a match to TRBD1. This CDR3 has 15 residues. In germline, CDR1 is KGHSH, CDR2 LQKENI. V shed 5 bases and J 6 bases; nucleotides not matched to a gene: 10. CDR3 region: CASSVSTGSAQPQHF. Here the CDR3 DNA reads TGTGCCAGCTCAGTGTCGACAGGGTCTGCTCAGCCCCAGCATTTT.

This clone was seen repeatedly, ten times or more. The chain is built from TRBV4-1 and TRBJ1-2; D unclear. Trimming took 1 base from V and 4 from J, leaving 10 bases between them. Per germline, CDR1 MGHRA and CDR2 YSYEKL. This CDR3 spans 14 amino acids. The CDR3 DNA sequence: TGCGCCAGCAGCCAAGGCCCCTATCCCTATGGCTACACCTTC. Translated: CASSQGPYPYGYTF.

The chain is built from TRBV5-1 and TRBJ1-1; D is perhaps TRBD1 (6 bases). The CDR3 extends over 15 amino acids. Germline CDR1 is SGHRS and CDR2 is YFSETQ. V lost 0 bases to trimming and J lost 6 bases, with 15 bases between them. The CDR3, as DNA: TGCGCCAGCAGCTTGGTGGGGGCCTCAAAAGCTGAAGCTTTCTTT. It is translated as CASSLVGASKAEAFF.

The V gene is TRBV14, the J gene TRBJ1-6; D perhaps matches TRBD1 (6 bases). Between the trimmed V and J ends, which lost 0 bases and 11 bases, there was a span of 11 bases. This CDR3 contains 14 residues. Looked up from germline, CDR1 is SGHDN and CDR2 is FVKESK. Here the CDR3 DNA reads TGTGCCAGCAGCCAAGATTGGGACACAGCACCCCTCCACTTT. This sequence encodes CASSQDWDTAPLHF.

This chain uses TRBV27 with TRBJ2-1, with 9 bases identical to TRBD2. The CDR3 runs to 15 residues. The V and J ends lost 5 bases and 8 bases, in that order; junction bases with no gene match: 10. The germline V gene has CDR1 MNHEY and CDR2 SMNVEV (reference sequence). The CDR3 here is CASSKPGLAKDEQFF. The CDR3 coding sequence is TGTGCCAGCAGTAAACCGGGACTAGCAAAAGATGAGCAGTTCTTC.

V usage is TRBV28 and J usage is TRBJ2-7, with 7 bases aligning to TRBD2. The CDR3 runs to 15 residues. Germline values: CDR1 MDHEN, CDR2 SYDVKM. V lost 2 bases and J lost 5; bases outside the gene matches: 9. The CDR3: CASSLTFGREDEQYF. The CDR3 bases are TGTGCCAGCAGTTTAACATTCGGACGGGAGGACGAGCAGTACTTC.